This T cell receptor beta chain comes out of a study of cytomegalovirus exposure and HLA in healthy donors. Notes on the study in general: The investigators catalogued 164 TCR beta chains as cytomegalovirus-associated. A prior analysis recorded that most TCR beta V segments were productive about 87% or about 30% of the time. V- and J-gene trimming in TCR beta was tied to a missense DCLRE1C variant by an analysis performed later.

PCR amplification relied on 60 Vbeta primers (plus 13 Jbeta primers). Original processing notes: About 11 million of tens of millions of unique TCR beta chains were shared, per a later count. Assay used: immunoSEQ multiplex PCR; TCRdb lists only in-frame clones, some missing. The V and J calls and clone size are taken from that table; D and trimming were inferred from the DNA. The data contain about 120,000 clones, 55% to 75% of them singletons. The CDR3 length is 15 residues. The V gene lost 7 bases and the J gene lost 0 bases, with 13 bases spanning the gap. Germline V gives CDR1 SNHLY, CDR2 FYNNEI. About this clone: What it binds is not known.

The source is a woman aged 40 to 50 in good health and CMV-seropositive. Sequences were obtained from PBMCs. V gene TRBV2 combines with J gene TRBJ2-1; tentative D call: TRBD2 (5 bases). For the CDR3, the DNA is TGTGCCAGCAACGAGCGGAGGAGCTCCTACAATGAGCAGTTCTTC. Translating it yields CASNERRSSYNEQFF. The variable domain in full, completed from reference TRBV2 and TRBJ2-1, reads EPEVTQTPSHQVTQMGQEVILRCVPISNHLYFYWYRQILGQKVEFLVSFYNNEISEKSEIFDDQFSVERPDGSNFTLKIRSTKLEDSAMYFCASNERRSSYNEQFFGPGTRLTVL.